This T cell receptor beta chain is drawn from a study of blood T cell repertoires in COVID-19. Looking at the study overall: PBMCs, B-cell-depleted T cells, or T cells provided the cDNA or gDNA that made up the material.

The table came from immunoSEQ multiplex PCR; TCRdb's copy has only in-frame clones and leaves some out. Of about 160,000 clones in the sample, 85% to 95% were seen once. The receptor was derived from a woman in her sixties or seventies with COVID-19, enrolled during active disease. Sequenced sample: peripheral blood.

The chain's CDR3 is CASRADQETQYF. In DNA, the CDR3 is TGTGCCAGCAGAGCGGACCAAGAGACCCAGTACTTC. The chain links TRBV2 to TRBJ2-5, with D possibly matching TRBD2 (5 bases). CDR1 SNHLY and CDR2 FYNNEI come from the germline V gene. V was pared by 6 bases and J by 0 bases, with 5 bases between. CDR3 length: 12 residues.